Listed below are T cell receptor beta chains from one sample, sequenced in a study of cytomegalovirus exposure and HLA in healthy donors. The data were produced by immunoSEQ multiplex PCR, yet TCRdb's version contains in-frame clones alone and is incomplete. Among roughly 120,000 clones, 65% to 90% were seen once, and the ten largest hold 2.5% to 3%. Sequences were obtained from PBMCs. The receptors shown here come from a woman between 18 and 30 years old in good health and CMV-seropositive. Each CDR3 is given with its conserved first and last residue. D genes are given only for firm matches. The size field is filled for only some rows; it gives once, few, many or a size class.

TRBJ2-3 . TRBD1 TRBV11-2 TGTGCCAGCAGCCCAGGAGTTCAGGGGGCTGGCACGCAGTATTTT CASSPGVQGAGTQYF
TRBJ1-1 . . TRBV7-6 TGTGCCAGCAGCTTGGACAGCTACACTGAAGCTTTCTTT CASSLDSYTEAFF
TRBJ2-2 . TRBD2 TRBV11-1 TGTGCCAGCAGCGCCGGGGGGACCGGGGAGCTGTTTTTT CASSAGGTGELFF
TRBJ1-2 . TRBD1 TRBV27 TGTGCCAGCAGCCTCTTAGGGACAGGGGGAAACTATGGCTACACCTTC CASSLLGTGGNYGYTF
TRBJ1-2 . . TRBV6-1 TGTGCCAGCAGTGAAGGGCGGGGGATCAACTATGGCTACACCTTC CASSEGRGINYGYTF
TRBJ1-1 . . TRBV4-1 TGCGCCAGCAAACTTGATACTGAAGCTTTCTTT CASKLDTEAFF
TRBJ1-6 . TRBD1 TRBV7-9 TGTGCCAGCAGCGTCACCTACAGGGGCAATTCACCCCTCCACTTT CASSVTYRGNSPLHF
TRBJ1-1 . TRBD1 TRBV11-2 TGTGCCAGCAGCGCTACAGGGGCCGAGACTGAAGCTTTCTTT CASSATGAETEAFF
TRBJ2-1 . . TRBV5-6 TGTGCCAGCAGCTTCGGAGTAAACAATGAGCAGTTCTTC CASSFGVNNEQFF
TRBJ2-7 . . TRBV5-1 TGCGCCAGCGGGACTGCCGTGAGCTACGAGCAGTACTTC CASGTAVSYEQYF
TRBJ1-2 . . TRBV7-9 TGTGCCAGCAGCTCCCTGGACAGTAACTATGGCTACACCTTC CASSSLDSNYGYTF
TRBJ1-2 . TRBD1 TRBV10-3 TGTGCCAGCCACAGGGGGCAGTCAAGTGGCTACACCTTC CASHRGQSSGYTF
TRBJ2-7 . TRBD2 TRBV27 TGTGCCAGCAGTTCAACAACTAGAGGACTAGCGTTGGCTCCCCTCTCCAGGCAGTACTTC CASSSTTRGLALAPLSRQYF
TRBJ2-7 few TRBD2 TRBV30 TGTGCCTGGAATCGCGGGGGGGAGCAGTACTTC CAWNRGGEQYF
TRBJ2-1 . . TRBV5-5 TGTGCCAGCACCGAGGGGGGGGCGCTTTGGTCGGAGTTCTTC CASTEGGALWSEFF
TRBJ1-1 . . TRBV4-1 TGCGCCAGCAGCCAAGTCCCCACAGCCCAAGAAGCTTTCTTT CASSQVPTAQEAFF
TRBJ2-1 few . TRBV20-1 TGCAGTGCTGCGCCGAATGAGCAGTTCTTC CSAAPNEQFF
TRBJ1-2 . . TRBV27 TGTGCCAGCAGTCCGCCGACTGACGGGAGTGGTGGCTACACCTTC CASSPPTDGSGGYTF
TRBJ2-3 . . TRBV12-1 TGTGCCAGCAGACACCTACATCGGGCAGATACGCAGTATTTT CASRHLHRADTQYF
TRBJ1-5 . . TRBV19 TGTGCCAGTAGTATCATAGGGGAAGATCAGCCCCAGCATTTT CASSIIGEDQPQHF
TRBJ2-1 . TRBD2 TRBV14 TGTGCCAGCAGCCATAGTAGCGGGGGGAACAATGAGGGGCAGTTCTTC CASSHSSGGNNEGQFF
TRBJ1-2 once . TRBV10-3 TGTGCCATCAGTGGGGAGGAGGGGAATGGCTACACCTTC CAISGEEGNGYTF
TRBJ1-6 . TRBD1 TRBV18 TGTGCCAGCTCAACGGACAGGGCGGGCTCCTATAATTCACCCCTCCACTTT CASSTDRAGSYNSPLHF
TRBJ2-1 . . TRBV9 TGTGCCAGCAGCGCCCGCCGCAGCGCGCCCACGGGGGAGCAGTTCTTC CASSARRSAPTGEQFF
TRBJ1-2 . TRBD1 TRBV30 TGTGCCTTAACCGGGACAGGGGCCTATGGCTACACCTTC CALTGTGAYGYTF
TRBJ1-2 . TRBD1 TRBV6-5 TGTGCCAGCAGTAGCCGGGACAGGGGGAACTATGGCTACACCTTC CASSSRDRGNYGYTF
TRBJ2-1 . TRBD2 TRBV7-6 TGTGCCAGCAGCTATAGCGGGGGGGCCTATGGTGAGCAGTTCTTC CASSYSGGAYGEQFF
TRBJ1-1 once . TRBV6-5 TGTGCCAGCAGTCGGACCCAGGGGAACACTGAAGCTTTCTTT CASSRTQGNTEAFF
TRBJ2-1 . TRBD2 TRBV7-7 TGTGCCAGCAGTCTAGGGAGGGGTGAGCAGTTCTTC CASSLGRGEQFF
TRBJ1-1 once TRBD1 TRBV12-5 TGTGCTAGTGGTTTGGTACCGGGACAGGGGAACACTGAAGCTTTCTTT CASGLVPGQGNTEAFF
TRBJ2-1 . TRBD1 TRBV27 TGTGCCAGCAGTTTATTCGGGACAGCCAACAATGAGCAGTTCTTC CASSLFGTANNEQFF
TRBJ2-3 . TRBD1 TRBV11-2 TGTGCCAGCAGCCATTTCCGGGACAGGGAAGATACGCAGTATTTT CASSHFRDREDTQYF
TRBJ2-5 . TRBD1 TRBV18 TGTGCCAGCTCAGCGCCCGGGACAGGGGAGAGGGAGACCCAGTACTTC CASSAPGTGERETQYF